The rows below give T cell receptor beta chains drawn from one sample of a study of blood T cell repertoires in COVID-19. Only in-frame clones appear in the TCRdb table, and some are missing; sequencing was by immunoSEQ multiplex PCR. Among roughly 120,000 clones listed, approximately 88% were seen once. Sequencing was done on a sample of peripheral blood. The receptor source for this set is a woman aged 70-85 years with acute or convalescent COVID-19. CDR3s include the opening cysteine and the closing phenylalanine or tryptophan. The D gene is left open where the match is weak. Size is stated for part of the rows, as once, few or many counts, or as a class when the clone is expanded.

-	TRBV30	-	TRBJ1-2	CAWSVLGASTF	TGTGCCTGGAGTGTTTTAGGGGCGAGCACCTTC
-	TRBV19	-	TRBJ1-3	CASSILDSGNTIYF	TGTGCCAGTAGTATCCTCGACAGTGGAAACACCATATATTTT
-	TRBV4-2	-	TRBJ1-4	CASSQESGEKLFF	TGTGCCAGCAGCCAAGAATCGGGTGAAAAACTGTTTTTT
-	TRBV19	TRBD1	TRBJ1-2	CASRGRDRGLSHTF	TGTGCCAGTAGGGGCCGGGACAGGGGATTATCGCACACCTTC
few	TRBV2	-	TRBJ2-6	CASSADLGDSGANVLTF	TGTGCCAGCAGCGCCGATTTGGGAGACTCTGGGGCCAACGTCCTGACTTTC
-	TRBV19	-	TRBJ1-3	CASRTSSGNTIYF	TGTGCCAGTAGGACAAGCTCTGGAAACACCATATATTTT
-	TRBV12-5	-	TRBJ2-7	CASVFQGGTPREQYF	TGTGCTAGTGTCTTCCAAGGTGGGACACCTCGGGAGCAGTACTTC
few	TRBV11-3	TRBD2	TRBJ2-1	CASSLGKGLAGSGEQFF	TGTGCCAGCAGCTTAGGAAAAGGACTAGCGGGGAGTGGTGAGCAGTTCTTC
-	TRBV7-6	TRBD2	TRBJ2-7	CASSLAATSGVNEQYF	TGTGCCAGCAGCTTAGCTGCGACTAGCGGGGTTAACGAGCAGTACTTC
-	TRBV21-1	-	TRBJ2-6	CASSKGQGEYSGANVLTF	TGTGCCAGCAGCAAGGGACAGGGAGAATACTCTGGGGCCAACGTCCTGACTTTC
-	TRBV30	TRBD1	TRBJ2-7	CAWGDRRREQYF	TGTGCCTGGGGGGACAGGAGGCGCGAGCAGTACTTC
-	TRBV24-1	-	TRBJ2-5	CATSAGFLETQYF	TGTGCCACCAGTGCAGGGTTCCTCGAGACCCAGTACTTC
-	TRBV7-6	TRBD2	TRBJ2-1	CASSSGQGTSGSYNEQFF	TGTGCCAGCAGCTCTGGACAGGGAACTAGCGGGAGTTACAATGAGCAGTTCTTC
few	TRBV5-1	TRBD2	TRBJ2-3	CASSHLLAGGYTDTQYF	TGCGCCAGCAGCCATCTTCTAGCGGGAGGGTACACAGATACGCAGTATTTT
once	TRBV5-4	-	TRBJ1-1	CASSLAGVVNTEAFF	TGTGCCAGCAGCTTGGCAGGGGTGGTGAACACTGAAGCTTTCTTT
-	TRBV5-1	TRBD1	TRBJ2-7	CASSPPTGGSNEQYF	TGCGCCAGCAGCCCCCCGACAGGGGGCTCCAACGAGCAGTACTTC
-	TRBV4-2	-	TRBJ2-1	CASSQGGGGFEQFF	TGTGCCAGCAGCCAAGGAGGGGGAGGGTTTGAGCAGTTCTTC
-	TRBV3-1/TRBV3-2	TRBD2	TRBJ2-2	CASTGFSGSGGELFF	TGTGCCAGCACCGGGTTTAGCGGGAGTGGCGGGGAGCTGTTTTTT
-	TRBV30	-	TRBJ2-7	CAWSVSGYEQYF	TGTGCCTGGAGTGTATCGGGTTACGAGCAGTACTTC
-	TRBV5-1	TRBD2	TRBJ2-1	CASSPVAGEWDEQFF	TGCGCCAGCAGCCCTGTAGCGGGAGAGTGGGATGAGCAGTTCTTC